This entry lists 27 T cell receptor beta chains sequenced from one sample in a study of cytomegalovirus exposure and HLA in healthy donors. The primer mix had 60 Vbeta and 13 Jbeta primers. TCRdb's table, derived via immunoSEQ multiplex PCR, lists solely in-frame clones and lacks some. The sample includes 35,000 to 45,000 clones, around 82% seen only once; the top ten take roughly a tenth. Sequencing input: PBMCs. These receptor sequences come from a woman aged 18-29 years in good health and CMV-seropositive.

V usage is TRBV14 and J usage is TRBJ2-5; D not resolved. The germline V gene encodes CDR1 SGHDN and CDR2 FVKESK. The length of the CDR3 is 18 residues. With 1 base removed from V and 2 bases from J, the gap between germline ends came to 20 bases. CDR3 amino acids: CASSQAPPQQPLQETQYF. CDR3 sequence (DNA): TGTGCCAGCAGCCAAGCCCCCCCACAGCAACCGCTTCAAGAGACCCAGTACTTC.

A note on this clone: This CDR3 is also generated by other DNA sequences in the sample. The rearrangement uses TRBV19 and TRBJ2-1, with 8 bases that match TRBD2. Germline CDR1 and CDR2: LNHDA and SQIVND (reference sequence). The CDR3 length is 15 residues. Losses at the gene ends were 3 bases for V and 4 bases for J; bases not matched to a gene: 5. CDR3 sequence (DNA): TGTGCCAGTAGTATTGTAGCGGGAAGTTACAATGAGCAGTTCTTC. As protein: CASSIVAGSYNEQFF. Using reference TRBV19 and TRBJ2-1 for the parts outside the CDR3, the full variable domain is DGGITQSPKYLFRKEGQNVTLSCEQNLNHDAMYWYRQDPGQGLRLIYYSQIVNDFQKGDIAEGYSVSREKKESFPLTVTSAQKNPTAFYLCASSIVAGSYNEQFFGPGTRLTVL.

This clone was detected only once. The chain recombines TRBV6-4 with TRBJ2-1; TRBD1 agrees at 9 bases. Per germline, CDR1 MRHNA and CDR2 SNTAGT. After removal of 3 bases from V and 7 bases from J, the junction contained 10 bases not matched to a gene. The CDR3 is made up of 16 amino acids. The CDR3 nucleotides read TGTGCCAGCAGTGATTCGACAGGGGGGTTTTTGAATGAGCAGTTCTTC. Encoded protein: CASSDSTGGFLNEQFF.

This clone was recorded a few times. The chain joins TRBV6-4 to TRBJ2-7; 7 bases fit TRBD2. V was pared by 3 bases and J by 1 base, with 6 bases of the junction left unmatched. Germline-derived CDR1 and CDR2 are MRHNA and SNTAGT. There are 15 residues in the CDR3. CDR3: CASSEGGGGSYEQYF. The DNA of the CDR3 is TGTGCCAGCAGTGAAGGTGGGGGGGGTTCCTACGAGCAGTACTTC.

The gene calls are TRBV5-4 and TRBJ2-2; 8 nucleotides match TRBD2. Trimming removed 3 bases from V and 4 bases from J; junction bases left unmatched: 5. In germline, CDR1 is SGHNT, CDR2 YYREEE (reference sequence). The CDR3 runs to 15 residues. Written as DNA, the CDR3 is TGTGCCAGCAGCTCCGGGGGGGCGGTCACCGGGGAGCTGTTTTTT. Protein product: CASSSGGAVTGELFF.

The rearrangement uses TRBV11-2 and TRBJ2-3; tentatively, D is TRBD2 (5 bases). This CDR3 is built from 15 residues. Trimming stripped 5 bases from V and 0 bases from J, with 12 bases between. CDR1 is SGHAT, CDR2 FQNNGV, per germline. The chain's CDR3 is CASSRRGASTDTQYF. CDR3 coding DNA: TGTGCCAGCAGCCGTCGGGGAGCTAGCACAGATACGCAGTATTTT.

This clone was found a few times. This chain uses TRBV2 with TRBJ1-2, with 11 bases matching TRBD1. The J segment lost 2 bases and the V segment lost 7 bases, leaving 9 bases of the junction unmatched. CDR1 is SNHLY and CDR2 is FYNNEI in the germline V gene. This CDR3 has 16 residues. CDR3 DNA: TGTGCCAGCACAGCTGGGGACAGGGGGTGGAACTATGGCTACACCTTC. Protein: CASTAGDRGWNYGYTF. The complete variable domain, with remaining parts taken from reference TRBV2 and TRBJ1-2, reads EPEVTQTPSHQVTQMGQEVILRCVPISNHLYFYWYRQILGQKVEFLVSFYNNEISEKSEIFDDQFSVERPDGSNFTLKIRSTKLEDSAMYFCASTAGDRGWNYGYTFGSGTRLTVV.

The gene calls are TRBV7-9 and TRBJ2-7; D not certain. The CDR3 covers 13 residues. Germline V gene data show CDR1 as SEHNR and CDR2 as FQNEAQ (reference sequence). The V end was cut by 3 bases, the J end by 1 base, with 7 bases between. This CDR3 is CASSFAGSYEQYF. CDR3 DNA: TGTGCCAGCAGCTTTGCAGGTTCCTACGAGCAGTACTTC.

This clone qualifies as medium-sized (0.01 to 0.1%). V gene TRBV27 combines with J gene TRBJ2-7; possibly TRBD2 for D (6 bases). The germline V and J ends were trimmed by 8 bases and 4 bases, with 18 bases remaining between them. Germline CDR1 is MNHEY and CDR2 is SMNVEV (reference sequence). CDR3 size: 14 residues. The CDR3 nucleotides read TGTGCCAGCTGGCCGGGAGTTCAGAGTTACGAGCAGTACTTC. The encoded protein is CASWPGVQSYEQYF.

This clone was recorded a few times. This chain links TRBV9 with TRBJ2-1; 9 bases line up with TRBD2. Trimming removed 1 base from V and 1 base from J; junction bases left unmatched: 6. Germline-derived CDR1 and CDR2 are SGDLS and YYNGEE. The length of the CDR3 is 17 residues. CDR3 protein: CASSVSGSGSSYNEQFF. In nucleotides, the CDR3 is TGTGCCAGCAGCGTATCGGGTAGCGGGAGTTCCTACAATGAGCAGTTCTTC. The entire variable domain, with the rest obtained from reference TRBV9 and TRBJ2-1, is as follows: DSGVTQTPKHLITATGQRVTLRCSPRSGDLSVYWYQQSLDQGLQFLIQYYNGEERAKGNILERFSAQQFPDLHSELNLSSLELGDSALYFCASSVSGSGSSYNEQFFGPGTRLTVL.

The chain links TRBV6-5 to TRBJ2-1, with TRBD2 as a possible D gene (6 bases). The V end lost 3 bases, the J end lost 4 bases, and 13 bases lay between the germline ends. The CDR3 is made up of 15 amino acids. Germline lookup yields CDR1 MNHEY and CDR2 SVGAGI. The CDR3 reads CASSYRDSSYNEQFF. The CDR3 DNA reads as TGTGCCAGCAGTTATCGGGACTCCTCATACAATGAGCAGTTCTTC.

The CDR3 region is CASSFLSEGFNEQFF. The CDR3 DNA follows: TGTGCCAGCAGCTTTCTTAGCGAGGGCTTCAATGAGCAGTTCTTC. The V and J genes are TRBV13 and TRBJ2-1, with D perhaps TRBD2 (5 bases). With 3 bases removed from V and 6 bases from J, the gap between germline ends came to 15 bases. This CDR3 contains 15 residues. Germline V lookup: CDR1 PRHDT, CDR2 FYEKMQ (reference sequence). The variable domain in full, with the rest retrieved from reference TRBV13 and TRBJ2-1, is AAGVIQSPRHLIKEKRETATLKCYPIPRHDTVYWYQQGPGQDPQFLISFYEKMQSDKGSIPDRFSAQQFSDYHSELNMSSLELGDSALYFCASSFLSEGFNEQFFGPGTRLTVL.

The table lists this clone with a count of one. The chain joins TRBV18 to TRBJ2-5; 8 bases agree with TRBD2. CDR3 length equals 18 residues. Germline CDR1 is KGHSH and CDR2 is LQKENI. V shed 1 base, J shed 3 bases, and the junction held 13 bases outside the gene matches. CDR3 sequence reads: CASSPRGSGVPKEETQYF. The CDR3 bases are TGTGCCAGCTCACCACGGGGTAGCGGGGTCCCGAAGGAAGAGACCCAGTACTTC.

In DNA, the CDR3 is TGTGCCAGCAGCCCCCCTGCAGGGAGGGGAAACACCATATATTTT. The encoded protein is CASSPPAGRGNTIYF. V and J are TRBV4-2 and TRBJ1-3, with a tentative D call TRBD1 (5 bases). The V end was cut by 4 bases, the J end by 4 bases, with 14 bases between. Per the germline V gene, CDR1 is LGHNA and CDR2 is YNFKEQ. The CDR3 has 15 amino acids.

This sequence joins TRBV29-1 and TRBJ1-2, with 9 bases identical to TRBD1. With 1 base clipped from V and 4 bases from J, the junction kept 4 bases outside the gene matches. The germline V gene has CDR1 SQVTM and CDR2 ANQGSEA. The CDR3 runs 14 residues. The CDR3 here is CSVEAGQGIYGYTF. The CDR3 DNA is TGCAGCGTTGAAGCCGGACAGGGGATCTATGGCTACACCTTC.

The chain joins TRBV7-2 to TRBJ2-7; 15 bases line up with TRBD2. V lost 4 bases and J lost 1; bases outside the gene matches: 5. The CDR3 is 17 amino acids. The germline CDR1 and CDR2 sequences are SGHTA and FQGNSA. CDR3 region: CASSSPGTSGGSYEQYF. CDR3 sequence (DNA): TGTGCCAGCAGCTCACCCGGGACTAGCGGGGGGTCCTACGAGCAGTACTTC.

The chain uses TRBV7-9 and TRBJ2-7; possible D gene TRBD2, 5 bases. Trimming shortened V by 7 bases and J by 0 bases, and 10 bases separated the two germline ends. Germline CDR1 and CDR2: SEHNR and FQNEAQ (reference sequence). This CDR3 is built from 13 residues. CDR3 protein: CASTEGVSYEQYF. CDR3 coding DNA: TGTGCCAGCACCGAGGGCGTCTCCTACGAGCAGTACTTC.

This clone was seen just once. This sequence joins TRBV11-3 and TRBJ2-1; 14 bases match TRBD2. Per the germline V gene, CDR1 is SGHNT and CDR2 is YENEEA. This CDR3 is 19 amino acids long. J lost 2 bases, V lost 4 bases, and 10 bases had no gene match. The DNA of the CDR3 is TGTGCCAGCAGCTCCGTACCGGGACTAGCGGGGGTTACCTACAATGAGCAGTTCTTC. Encoded protein: CASSSVPGLAGVTYNEQFF.

This clone showed up just a few times. This sequence joins TRBV28 and TRBJ2-2; tentative D call: TRBD1 (5 bases). The CDR3 is made up of 14 amino acids. Trimming removed 2 bases from V and 3 bases from J, with 7 bases in between. In germline, CDR1 is MDHEN, CDR2 SYDVKM. CDR3 bases: TGTGCCAGCAGTTTAGGGGCAGACACCGGGGAGCTGTTTTTT. Amino acids: CASSLGADTGELFF.

The rearrangement joins TRBV6-6 to TRBJ2-7; D is perhaps TRBD2 (6 bases). Germline V gene lookup returns CDR1 MNHNY and CDR2 SVGAGI (reference sequence). Trimming removed 5 bases at V and 8 bases at J, with 13 bases between. This CDR3 has 12 residues. CDR3 residues: CASSDSAGKQYF. The CDR3 DNA reads as TGTGCCAGCAGTGATAGCGCGGGGAAGCAGTACTTC.

The chain links TRBV6-4 to TRBJ2-2; tentatively, D is TRBD1 (5 bases). CDR1 MRHNA and CDR2 SNTAGT come from the germline V gene. The CDR3 runs to 16 residues. V was shortened by 0 bases and J by 6 bases, with 14 bases between the two germline ends. DNA for the CDR3: TGTGCCAGCAGTGACTCGCCAGGGCGTGTTGCCGGGGAGCTGTTTTTT. It is translated as CASSDSPGRVAGELFF.

The V and J genes are TRBV7-3 and TRBJ2-1, with a weak D call TRBD1 (5 bases). Per germline, CDR1 SGHTA and CDR2 FQGTGA. This CDR3 region has 14 residues. V gave up 2 bases and J gave up 8 bases, with 13 bases separating them. In DNA, the CDR3 is TGTGCCAGCAGCTTATCAGGGTCCGCGGATGAGCAGTTCTTC. Translating gives CASSLSGSADEQFF. Filled out from reference TRBV7-3 and TRBJ2-1, the complete variable domain reads GAGVSQTPSNKVTEKGKYVELRCDPISGHTALYWYRQSLGQGPEFLIYFQGTGAADDSGLPNDRFFAVRPEGSVSTLKIQRTERGDSAVYLCASSLSGSADEQFFGPGTRLTVL.

The chain links TRBV9 to TRBJ2-7; 10 bases map to TRBD2. CDR1 and CDR2 from the germline V gene are SGDLS and YYNGEE. V shed 4 bases, J shed 6 bases, and the junction held 10 bases outside the gene matches. The CDR3 has 15 amino acids. The CDR3 DNA follows: TGTGCCAGCAGCCCATTAGCGGGAGGTATCGGCGAGCAGTACTTC. Its translation is CASSPLAGGIGEQYF.

The CDR3 DNA follows: TGTGCCAGCAGTACCACAGGGTTTGGCAATCAGCCCCAGCATTTT. Translating gives CASSTTGFGNQPQHF. The chain is built from TRBV6-6 and TRBJ1-5; D might be TRBD1 (6 bases). The CDR3 has 15 amino acids. CDR1 MNHNY and CDR2 SVGAGI come from the germline V gene (reference sequence). The V and J ends lost 5 bases and 2 bases respectively, with 13 bases between them.

The chain combines TRBV30 with TRBJ2-7; 9 bases are shared with TRBD1. The length of the CDR3 is 17 residues. In germline, CDR1 is GTSNPN, CDR2 SVGIG (reference sequence). V lost 5 bases and J lost 0; bases outside the gene matches: 14. The DNA of the CDR3 is TGTGCCTGGGCTCGCCCTGGGACAGGGATAAACTCCTACGAGCAGTACTTC. It codes for CAWARPGTGINSYEQYF.

The CDR3 spells CASSHTGQGIAYEQYF. The CDR3 region has the DNA TGCGCCAGCAGCCATACGGGACAGGGAATTGCCTACGAGCAGTACTTC. This chain uses TRBV4-3 with TRBJ2-7, with 9 bases identical to TRBD1. Germline CDR1 is LGHNA and CDR2 is YSLEER. CDR3 length: 16 residues. V gave up 3 bases and J gave up 2 bases; unmatched junction bases: 8.

The chain uses TRBV4-3 and TRBJ2-3; 8 bases line up with TRBD2. Germline lookup yields CDR1 LGHNA and CDR2 YSLEER. This CDR3 has 16 residues. Losses at the gene ends were 1 base for V and 5 bases for J; bases not matched to a gene: 8. The CDR3 region is CASSQGGLVGEDTQYF. CDR3 in DNA: TGCGCCAGCAGCCAAGGGGGACTAGTGGGTGAAGATACGCAGTATTTT.